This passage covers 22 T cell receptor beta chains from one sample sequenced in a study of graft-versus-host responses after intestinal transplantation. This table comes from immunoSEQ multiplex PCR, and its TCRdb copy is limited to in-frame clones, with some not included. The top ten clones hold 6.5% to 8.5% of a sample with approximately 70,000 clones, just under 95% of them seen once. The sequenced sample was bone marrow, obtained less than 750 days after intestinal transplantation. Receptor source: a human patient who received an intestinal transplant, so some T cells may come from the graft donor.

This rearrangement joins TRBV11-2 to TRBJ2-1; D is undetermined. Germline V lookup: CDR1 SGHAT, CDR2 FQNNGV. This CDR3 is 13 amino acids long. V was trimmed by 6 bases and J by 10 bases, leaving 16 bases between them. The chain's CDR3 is CASSITPGFEQFF. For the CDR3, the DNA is TGTGCCAGCAGTATAACCCCCGGGTTCGAGCAGTTCTTC.

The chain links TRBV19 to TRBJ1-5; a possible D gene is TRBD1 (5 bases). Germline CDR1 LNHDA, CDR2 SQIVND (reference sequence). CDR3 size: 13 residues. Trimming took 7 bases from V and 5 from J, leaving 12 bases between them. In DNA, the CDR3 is TGTGCCAGTACCGGGACTGCAGATCAGCCCCAGCATTTT. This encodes CASTGTADQPQHF.

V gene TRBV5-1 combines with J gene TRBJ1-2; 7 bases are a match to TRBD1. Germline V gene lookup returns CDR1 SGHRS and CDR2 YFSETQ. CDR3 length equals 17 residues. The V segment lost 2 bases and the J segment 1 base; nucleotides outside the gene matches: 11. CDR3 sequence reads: CASSFFGTAESNYGYTF. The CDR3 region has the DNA TGCGCCAGCAGCTTTTTCGGGACAGCAGAGAGTAACTATGGCTACACCTTC.

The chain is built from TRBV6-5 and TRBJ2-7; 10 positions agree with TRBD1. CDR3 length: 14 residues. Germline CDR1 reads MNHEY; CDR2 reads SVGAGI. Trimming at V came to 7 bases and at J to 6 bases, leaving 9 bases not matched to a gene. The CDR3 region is CASTPGTGVSEQYF. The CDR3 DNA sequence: TGTGCCAGCACCCCCGGGACAGGGGTGTCCGAGCAGTACTTC.

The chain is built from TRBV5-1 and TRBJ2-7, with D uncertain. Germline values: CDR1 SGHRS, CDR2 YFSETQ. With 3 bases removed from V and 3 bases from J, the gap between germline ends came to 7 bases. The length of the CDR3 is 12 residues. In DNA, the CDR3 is TGCGCCAGCAGCTGGGGAAACTACGAGCAGTACTTC. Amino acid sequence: CASSWGNYEQYF.

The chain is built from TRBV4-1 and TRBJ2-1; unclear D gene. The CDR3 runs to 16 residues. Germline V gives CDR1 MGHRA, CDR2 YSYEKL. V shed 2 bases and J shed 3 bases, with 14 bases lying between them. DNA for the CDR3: TGCGCCAGCAGCCAAACGCTGCCCAGAAACTACAATGAGCAGTTCTTC. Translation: CASSQTLPRNYNEQFF.

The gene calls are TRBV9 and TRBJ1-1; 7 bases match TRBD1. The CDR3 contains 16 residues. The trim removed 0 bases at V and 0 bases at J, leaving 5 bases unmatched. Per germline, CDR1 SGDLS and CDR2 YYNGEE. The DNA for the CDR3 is TGTGCCAGCAGCGTAGAGGGGGCGGGAGTGAACACTGAAGCTTTCTTT. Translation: CASSVEGAGVNTEAFF.

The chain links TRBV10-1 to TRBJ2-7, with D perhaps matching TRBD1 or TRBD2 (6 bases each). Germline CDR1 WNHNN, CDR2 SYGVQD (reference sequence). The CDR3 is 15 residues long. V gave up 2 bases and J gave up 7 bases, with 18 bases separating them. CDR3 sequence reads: CASSERGDNLGEQYF. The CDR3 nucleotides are TGCGCCAGCAGTGAGAGGGGGGACAACCTGGGGGAGCAGTACTTC.

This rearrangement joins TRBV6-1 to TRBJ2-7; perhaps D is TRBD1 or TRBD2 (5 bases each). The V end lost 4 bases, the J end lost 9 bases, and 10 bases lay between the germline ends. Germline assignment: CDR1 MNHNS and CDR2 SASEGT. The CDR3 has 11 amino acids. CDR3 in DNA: TGTGCCAGCAGTGGGACGGGACCGCAGTACTTC. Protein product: CASSGTGPQYF.

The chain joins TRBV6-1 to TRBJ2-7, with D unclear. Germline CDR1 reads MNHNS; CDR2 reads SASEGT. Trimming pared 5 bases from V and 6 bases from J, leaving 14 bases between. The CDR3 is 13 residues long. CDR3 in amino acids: CASSLGLGSEQYF. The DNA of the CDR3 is TGTGCCAGCAGTTTGGGTCTTGGGTCCGAGCAGTACTTC.

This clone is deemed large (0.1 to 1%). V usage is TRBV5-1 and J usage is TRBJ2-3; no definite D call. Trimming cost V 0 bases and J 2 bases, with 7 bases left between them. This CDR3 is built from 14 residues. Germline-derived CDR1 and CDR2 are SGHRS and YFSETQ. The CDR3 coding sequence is TGCGCCAGCAGCTTGGAATCAATCACAGATACGCAGTATTTT. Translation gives CASSLESITDTQYF.

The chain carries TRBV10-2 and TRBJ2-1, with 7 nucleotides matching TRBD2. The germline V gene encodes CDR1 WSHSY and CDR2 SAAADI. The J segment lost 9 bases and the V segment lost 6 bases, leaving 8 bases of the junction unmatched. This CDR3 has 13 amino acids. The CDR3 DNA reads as TGCGCCAGCAGCGACCGGGACTACCGTGAGCAGTTCTTC. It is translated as CASSDRDYREQFF.

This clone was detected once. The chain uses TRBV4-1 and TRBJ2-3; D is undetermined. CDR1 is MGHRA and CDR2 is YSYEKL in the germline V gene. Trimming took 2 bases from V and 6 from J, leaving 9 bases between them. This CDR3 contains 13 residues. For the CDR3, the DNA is TGCGCCAGCAGCCAATTCGTAGGGGATACGCAGTATTTT. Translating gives CASSQFVGDTQYF.

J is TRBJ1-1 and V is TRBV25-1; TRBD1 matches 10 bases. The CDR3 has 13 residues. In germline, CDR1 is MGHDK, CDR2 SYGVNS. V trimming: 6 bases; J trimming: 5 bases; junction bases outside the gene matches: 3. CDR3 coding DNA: TGTGCCAGCAGGGACAGGGGGTATACTGAAGCTTTCTTT. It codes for CASRDRGYTEAFF.

CDR3 nucleotides: TGTGCCAGCAGTGAACCAAGGCAGGAGTATTTT. Protein sequence: CASSEPRQEYF. J is TRBJ2-3 and V is TRBV6-1, with no clear D. Trimming removed 2 bases at V and 13 bases at J, with 10 bases between. Per the germline V gene, CDR1 is MNHNS and CDR2 is SASEGT. The CDR3 length is 11 residues.

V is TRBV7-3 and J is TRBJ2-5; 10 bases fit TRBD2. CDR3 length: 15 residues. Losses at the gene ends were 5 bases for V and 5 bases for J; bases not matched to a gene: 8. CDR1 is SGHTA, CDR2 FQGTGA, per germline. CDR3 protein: CASSPSAGGQETQYF. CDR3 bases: TGTGCCAGCAGCCCTTCAGCGGGAGGGCAGGAGACCCAGTACTTC.

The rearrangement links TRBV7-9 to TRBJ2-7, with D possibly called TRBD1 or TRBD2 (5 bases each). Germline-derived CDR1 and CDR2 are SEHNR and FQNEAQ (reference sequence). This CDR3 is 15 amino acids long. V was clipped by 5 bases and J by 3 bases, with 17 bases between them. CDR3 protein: CASSPSGPSYYEQYF. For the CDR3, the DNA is TGTGCCAGCAGCCCCTCGGGACCGAGTTACTACGAGCAGTACTTC.

CDR3 residues: CASSHPGGPYNEQFF. CDR3 sequence (DNA): TGTGCCAGCAGCCATCCTGGGGGACCATACAATGAGCAGTTCTTC. The V gene is TRBV11-2, the J gene TRBJ2-1; the D call may be TRBD1 or TRBD2 (5 bases each). The germline V gene encodes CDR1 SGHAT and CDR2 FQNNGV. The CDR3 consists of 15 residues. V was trimmed by 5 bases and J by 4 bases, leaving 15 bases between them.

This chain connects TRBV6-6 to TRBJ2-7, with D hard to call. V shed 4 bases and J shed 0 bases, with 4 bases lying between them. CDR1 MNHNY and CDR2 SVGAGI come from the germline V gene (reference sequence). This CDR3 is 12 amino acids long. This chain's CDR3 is CASSSDSYEQYF. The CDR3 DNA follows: TGTGCCAGCAGTTCCGACTCCTACGAGCAGTACTTC.

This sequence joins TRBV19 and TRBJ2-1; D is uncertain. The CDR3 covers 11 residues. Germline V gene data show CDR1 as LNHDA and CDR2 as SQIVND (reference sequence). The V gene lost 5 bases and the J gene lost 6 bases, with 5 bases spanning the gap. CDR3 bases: TGTGCCAGTAGTCTGTCCAATGAGCAGTTCTTC. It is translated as CASSLSNEQFF.

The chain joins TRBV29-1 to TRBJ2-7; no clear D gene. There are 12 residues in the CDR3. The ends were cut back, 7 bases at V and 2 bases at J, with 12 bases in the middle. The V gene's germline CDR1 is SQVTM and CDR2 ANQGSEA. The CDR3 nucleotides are TGCAGCGCCGAGACCGAAACCTACGAGCAGTACTTC. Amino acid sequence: CSAETETYEQYF.

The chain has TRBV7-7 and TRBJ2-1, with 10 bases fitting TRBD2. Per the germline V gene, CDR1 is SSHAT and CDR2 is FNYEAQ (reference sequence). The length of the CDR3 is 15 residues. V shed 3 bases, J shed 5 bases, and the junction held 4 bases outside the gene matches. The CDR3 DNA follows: TGTGCCAGCAGCTTCGGTAGCGGGGGGAACAATGAGCAGTTCTTC. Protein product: CASSFGSGGNNEQFF.